This T cell receptor (beta chain) was sequenced during a study of response to subunit inactivated influenza vaccine. With regard to this clonotype: Its antigen is not known.

The CDR3 spans 15 residues. From germline, CDR1 is SNHLY and CDR2 FYNNEI. The trim removed 5 bases at V and 5 bases at J, leaving 5 bases unmatched. TCRdb passed the RT-PCR reads through MiXCR, listing each CDR3 protein once. The profile shows around 250,000 distinct CDR3 sequences, 12% of them singletons. Study results and limitations: Only a handful of new T cells, the authors suggested, are recruited with each seasonal influenza vaccination.

The V call is TRBV2, the J call TRBJ2-1; 11 bases align to TRBD2. Specimen: non-naive T cells sorted from PBMCs, collected 14 days before vaccination. This clonotype was obtained from a man aged 50 to 59 who received an inactivated influenza vaccine. The CDR3 nucleotides are TGTGCCAGCAGTTTTAGCGGGGGGGCTAACAATGAGCAGTTCTTC. Translated, it gives CASSFSGGANNEQFF.